A single sample gave rise to the 27 T cell receptor beta chains below, sequenced in a study of CD8+ T cells in alopecia areata (dated by TCRdb to between 2017 and 2018). The time point label, read with the paper, signifies: baseline before oral tofacitinib. Libraries were built with the immunoSEQ multiplex PCR assay. To provide template for TCR sequencing, every sample had RNA extracted and reverse transcribed into cDNA. TCRdb carries this immuneACCESS record with in-frame sequences only. Its versions omit some clonotypes, under half of them owing to an unresolved V gene in the studies checked, with the rest unexplained. This sample holds approximately 57,000 clones; 96% were observed only once. The ten largest clones represent roughly 25% of the sample. The material sequenced was CD8+ T cells sorted from blood, taken at week 0. These receptors came from a human donor with alopecia areata.

In this sample, this clone turned up once. The J gene is TRBJ2-7, the V gene TRBV7-8; D might be TRBD1 or TRBD2, each matching 5 bases. V lost 5 bases and J lost 2, with 16 bases in between. CDR1 is SGHVS and CDR2 is FQNEAQ in the germline V gene. The length of the CDR3 is 15 residues. CDR3 DNA sequence: TGTGCCAGCAGCCTCAGGGACGGGTCAACCTACGAGCAGTACTTC. This sequence encodes CASSLRDGSTYEQYF.

The V and J genes are TRBV9 and TRBJ2-7, with 7 bases lining up with TRBD2. The V gene end was trimmed by 3 bases and the J gene end by 2 bases; junction bases not matched to a gene: 11. The CDR3 runs 16 residues. Germline CDR1 is SGDLS and CDR2 is YYNGEE. This CDR3 is CASSARTAGSTYEQYF. In DNA, the CDR3 is TGTGCCAGCAGCGCCCGAACAGCGGGGAGTACCTACGAGCAGTACTTC.

The chain links TRBV7-9 to TRBJ1-6; TRBD1 matches at 9 bases. The CDR3 spans 17 residues. Germline V lookup: CDR1 SEHNR, CDR2 FQNEAQ (reference sequence). Trimming removed 11 bases from V and 2 bases from J; junction bases left unmatched: 13. The CDR3 here is CAVPGQGAIAYNSPLHF. The CDR3 nucleotides read TGTGCCGTTCCGGGACAGGGAGCCATAGCCTATAATTCACCCCTCCACTTT.

V is TRBV4-3 and J is TRBJ2-7, with TRBD2 identical over 8 bases. This CDR3 region has 15 residues. Germline-derived CDR1 and CDR2 are LGHNA and YSLEER. J was trimmed by 5 bases and V by 4 bases; bases with no gene match: 10. CDR3 in DNA: TGCGCCAGCAGCCGAACGCTGACTAGCGCCCACGAGCAGTACTTC. Protein sequence: CASSRTLTSAHEQYF.

The chain employs TRBV19 and TRBJ2-1, with 7 bases fitting TRBD2. This CDR3 is 14 amino acids long. The germline CDR1 and CDR2 sequences are LNHDA and SQIVND (reference sequence). Losses at the gene ends were 8 bases for V and 9 bases for J; bases not matched to a gene: 13. The CDR3 is CASSPGTTFSEQFF. The CDR3 nucleotides read TGTGCCAGTTCCCCGGGGACTACCTTCAGTGAGCAGTTCTTC.

The gene calls are TRBV29-1 and TRBJ2-3; D gene unclear. Germline V gene lookup returns CDR1 SQVTM and CDR2 ANQGSEA. CDR3 length: 13 amino acids. Trimming removed 7 bases from V and 5 bases from J, with 16 bases in between. The CDR3: CSGLRIPGDTQYF. In nucleotides, the CDR3 is TGCAGCGGCTTGAGGATCCCCGGAGATACGCAGTATTTT.

The chain combines TRBV25-1 with TRBJ2-5, with 7 bases lining up with TRBD2. The ends lost 3 bases at V and 7 bases at J; junction bases unmatched: 14. Germline V gene lookup returns CDR1 MGHDK and CDR2 SYGVNS. CDR3 size: 16 residues. CDR3 nucleotide sequence: TGTGCCAGCAGTGATTGGGACTACCAGGTCGGGGGGACCCAGTACTTC. This encodes CASSDWDYQVGGTQYF.

In the case of this clone: At the DNA level, this CDR3 is encoded by other sequences in the same sample as well. V is TRBV7-2 and J is TRBJ2-4; either TRBD1 or TRBD2 may supply D (5 bases each). The CDR3 is 16 residues long. Germline V gives CDR1 SGHTA, CDR2 FQGNSA. V gave up 4 bases and J gave up 1 base, with 14 bases separating them. Here the CDR3 reads CASSSSGTVAKNIQYF. DNA of the CDR3: TGTGCCAGCAGCTCCTCCGGGACGGTCGCCAAAAACATTCAGTACTTC.

This sequence joins TRBV7-9 and TRBJ1-1; no clear D. The CDR3 length is 12 residues. The germline V gene has CDR1 SEHNR and CDR2 FQNEAQ (reference sequence). With 2 bases removed from V and 2 bases from J, the gap between germline ends came to 3 bases. The CDR3 DNA reads as TGTGCCAGCAGCTTAATTAACACTGAAGCTTTCTTT. This encodes CASSLINTEAFF.

As for this clone: Different DNA sequences within this sample yield the same CDR3. The chain combines TRBV4-2 with TRBJ2-7; a possible D gene is TRBD1 (5 bases). CDR3 length: 16 residues. The ends were cut back, 0 bases at V and 0 bases at J, with 12 bases in the middle. Germline-derived CDR1 and CDR2 are LGHNA and YNFKEQ. CDR3 sequence reads: CASSQESQGSSYEQYF. The CDR3 DNA reads TGTGCCAGCAGCCAAGAAAGTCAGGGTAGCTCCTACGAGCAGTACTTC.

The rearrangement uses TRBV4-1 and TRBJ2-1; TRBD2 aligns across 7 bases. CDR1 and CDR2 (germline): MGHRA, YSYEKL. The CDR3 is 17 residues long. V lost 1 base and J lost 3; bases outside the gene matches: 9. The CDR3: CASSQAPRDYGYNEQFF. The DNA of the CDR3 is TGCGCCAGCAGCCAAGCCCCCCGGGACTATGGCTACAATGAGCAGTTCTTC.

V gene TRBV6-5 combines with J gene TRBJ2-6; D uncertain. From germline, CDR1 is MNHEY and CDR2 SVGAGI. Between the trimmed V and J ends, which lost 8 bases and 0 bases, there was a span of 11 bases. The CDR3 is made up of 15 amino acids. In DNA, the CDR3 is TGTGCCAGCGGCACAACACCCTCTGGGGCCAACGTCCTGACTTTC. This sequence encodes CASGTTPSGANVLTF.

The chain joins TRBV7-9 to TRBJ1-4; no clear D gene. CDR1 and CDR2 (germline): SEHNR, FQNEAQ (reference sequence). The CDR3 has 12 residues. V lost 3 bases and J lost 8, with 7 bases in between. CDR3 nucleotide sequence: TGTGCCAGCAGCTTGGTTGGGGAAAAACTGTTTTTT. Its translation: CASSLVGEKLFF.

The chain links TRBV4-3 to TRBJ1-4; 8 nucleotides align to TRBD1. CDR1 and CDR2 (germline): LGHNA, YSLEER. Germline trimming cut 3 bases from V and 4 bases from J; bases unmatched to any gene: 7. The CDR3 is 16 amino acids. The CDR3 bases are TGCGCCAGCAGCCATGCCAGGGGGCTCGTTAATGAAAAACTGTTTTTT. Encoded protein: CASSHARGLVNEKLFF.

The genes are TRBV19 and TRBJ2-7; D may be TRBD1 (5 bases). CDR3 length: 14 residues. V dropped 3 bases and J dropped 1 base, with 10 bases sitting between them. Germline CDR1 reads LNHDA; CDR2 reads SQIVND (reference sequence). CDR3 coding DNA: TGTGCCAGTAGTATTGTGACAGATTCCTACGAGCAGTACTTC. This codes for CASSIVTDSYEQYF.

The CDR3: CASSRPDFSSYNEQFF. The DNA of the CDR3 is TGTGCCAGCAGTAGACCTGACTTCAGCTCCTACAATGAGCAGTTCTTC. The rearrangement links TRBV27 to TRBJ2-1; D call uncertain. The CDR3 is 16 residues long. Trimming stripped 5 bases from V and 0 bases from J, with 14 bases between. Germline V gene data show CDR1 as MNHEY and CDR2 as SMNVEV (reference sequence).

This chain uses TRBV7-2 with TRBJ1-6; D possibly corresponds to TRBD1 (5 bases). This CDR3 contains 14 residues. The V end lost 5 bases, the J end lost 15 bases, and 20 bases lay between the germline ends. Germline values: CDR1 SGHTA, CDR2 FQGNSA. CDR3 bases: TGTGCCAGCAGCCTAGGGGCAGGCCCGCGGGTCCTCCACTTT. Encoded protein: CASSLGAGPRVLHF.

V is TRBV6-1 and J is TRBJ1-6, with D unresolved. V was shortened by 6 bases and J by 7 bases, with 13 bases between the two germline ends. Per germline, CDR1 MNHNS and CDR2 SASEGT. CDR3 length: 14 amino acids. CDR3 in DNA: TGTGCCAGCAGGGCCTCCGACTGGAATTCACCCCTCCACTTT. Translating it yields CASRASDWNSPLHF.

The V and J genes are TRBV7-9 and TRBJ2-7; D unresolved. Trimming cost V 1 base and J 3 bases, with 4 bases left between them. The germline gives CDR1 SEHNR, CDR2 FQNEAQ (reference sequence). There are 12 residues in the CDR3. CDR3 amino acids: CASSLEVYEQYF. CDR3 DNA sequence: TGTGCCAGCAGCTTAGAGGTCTACGAGCAGTACTTC.

The V and J genes are TRBV9 and TRBJ2-2; no reliable D call. Trimming took 4 bases from V and 4 from J, leaving 8 bases between them. CDR1 is SGDLS and CDR2 is YYNGEE in the germline V gene. The CDR3 sequence is 13 residues long. The CDR3 region has the DNA TGTGCCAGCAGCCCCCGTGGCACCGGGGAGCTGTTTTTT. Its translation: CASSPRGTGELFF.

The J gene is TRBJ2-7, the V gene TRBV7-8, with D possibly matching TRBD1 (5 bases). The germline CDR1 and CDR2 sequences are SGHVS and FQNEAQ. The CDR3 runs 13 residues. The V end lost 6 bases, the J end lost 6 bases, and 15 bases lay between the germline ends. CDR3 residues: CASSYDSQTEQYF. CDR3 bases: TGTGCCAGCAGTTACGACAGTCAGACCGAGCAGTACTTC. The whole variable domain, remainder taken from reference TRBV7-8 and TRBJ2-7, is GAGVSQSPRYKVAKRGQDVALRCDPISGHVSLFWYQQALGQGPEFLTYFQNEAQLDKSGLPSDRFFAERPEGSVSTLKIQRTQQEDSAVYLCASSYDSQTEQYFGPGTRLTVT.

The chain uses TRBV19 and TRBJ2-7; D possibly corresponds to TRBD2 (5 bases). V was trimmed by 4 bases and J by 2 bases, leaving 18 bases between them. Germline V lookup: CDR1 LNHDA, CDR2 SQIVND (reference sequence). The CDR3 totals 16 residues. CDR3 DNA: TGTGCCAGTAGTACCACGGGGTGGCAAACCCCCTACGAGCAGTACTTC. This gives the protein CASSTTGWQTPYEQYF.

The rearrangement links TRBV23-1 to TRBJ1-6; TRBD1 matches at 7 bases. TRBV23-1 is sorted into the ORF group, with uncertain function. The CDR3 spans 20 residues. V was clipped by 3 bases and J by 3 bases; unmatched bases: 17. The CDR3, as DNA: TGCGCCAGCAGTCATCCCGACCCAGACAGGGATCGGTACTATAATTCACCCCTCCACTTT. Translated, it gives CASSHPDPDRDRYYNSPLHF.

The V gene is TRBV19, the J gene TRBJ1-1; D not certain. The CDR3 loop spans 13 amino acids. V dropped 9 bases and J dropped 1 base, with 12 bases sitting between them. Germline V gives CDR1 LNHDA, CDR2 SQIVND (reference sequence). The CDR3 DNA sequence: TGTGCCAGCGCCCCTGGGCCGAACACTGAAGCTTTCTTT. This codes for CASAPGPNTEAFF.

The V and J genes are TRBV7-9 and TRBJ2-7, with D maybe TRBD1 (5 bases). The CDR3 spans 15 residues. V was shortened by 1 base and J by 2 bases, with 12 bases between the two germline ends. CDR1 is SEHNR, CDR2 FQNEAQ, per germline (reference sequence). CDR3 residues: CASSLVEDSTYEQYF. CDR3 sequence (DNA): TGTGCCAGCAGCTTAGTTGAAGACAGCACCTACGAGCAGTACTTC.

The V call is TRBV19, the J call TRBJ2-3; D is ambiguous. There are 13 residues in the CDR3. V was trimmed by 5 bases and J by 3 bases, leaving 9 bases between them. Germline values: CDR1 LNHDA, CDR2 SQIVND (reference sequence). The CDR3 reads CASSPFATDTQYF. Written as DNA, the CDR3 is TGTGCCAGTAGTCCCTTCGCGACAGATACGCAGTATTTT.

In its sample, this clone was seen once. V is TRBV11-2 and J is TRBJ1-2, with no clear D. The CDR3 extends over 12 amino acids. Trimming removed 5 bases from V and 7 bases from J, with 11 bases in between. The V gene's germline CDR1 is SGHAT and CDR2 FQNNGV. The DNA for the CDR3 is TGTGCCAGCAGCACCAGCCCCCCTGGCTACACCTTC. Protein: CASSTSPPGYTF.